Following are 21 T cell receptor beta chains from one sample sequenced in a study of cytomegalovirus exposure and HLA in healthy donors. PCR primers comprised 60 Vbeta and 13 Jbeta primers. Measured with immunoSEQ multiplex PCR; TCRdb has only the in-frame clones, and not every one. The sample lists tens of thousands of clones; about 84% were seen once. Sequencing used PBMCs. The receptors derive from a man aged 18 to 29 in good health and CMV-seropositive.

The rearrangement links TRBV28 to TRBJ2-7, with D tentatively TRBD2 (5 bases). The germline V gene encodes CDR1 MDHEN and CDR2 SYDVKM. The CDR3 runs 13 residues. The V end lost 7 bases, the J end lost 3 bases, and 13 bases lay between the germline ends. The CDR3 reads CASTAGVYYEQYF. CDR3 in DNA: TGTGCCAGCACCGCCGGGGTGTACTACGAGCAGTACTTC. The variable domain in full, with the rest retrieved from reference TRBV28 and TRBJ2-7, is DVKVTQSSRYLVKRTGEKVFLECVQDMDHENMFWYRQDPGLGLRLIYFSYDVKMKEKGDIPEGYSVSREKKERFSLILESASTNQTSMYLCASTAGVYYEQYFGPGTRLTVT.

The V and J genes are TRBV20-1 and TRBJ2-7, with D possibly being TRBD2 (5 bases). The ends were cut back, 3 bases at V and 3 bases at J, with 6 bases in the middle. Germline assignment: CDR1 DFQATT and CDR2 SNEGSKA (reference sequence). The length of the CDR3 is 11 residues. For the CDR3, the DNA is TGCAGTGCTAGTGAGGGCTACGAGCAGTACTTC. As protein: CSASEGYEQYF.

CDR3 region: CSVGVIGELFF. CDR3 DNA sequence: TGCAGCGTTGGAGTTATCGGGGAGCTGTTTTTT. The rearrangement joins TRBV29-1 to TRBJ2-2; D is undetermined. Germline V lookup: CDR1 SQVTM, CDR2 ANQGSEA. The CDR3 runs to 11 residues. The V end lost 4 bases, the J end lost 7 bases, and 7 bases lay between the germline ends.

J is TRBJ1-5 and V is TRBV30; D gene unclear. The CDR3 totals 13 residues. Trimming took off 3 bases at V and 3 bases at J, with 9 bases between the two ends. CDR1 GTSNPN and CDR2 SVGIG come from the germline V gene (reference sequence). Here the CDR3 DNA reads TGTGCCTGGAGCGGAGGGCCCAATCAGCCCCAGCATTTT. It is translated as CAWSGGPNQPQHF. Full variable domain (missing parts from reference TRBV30 and TRBJ1-5): SQTIHQWPATLVQPVGSPLSLECTVEGTSNPNLYWYRQAAGRGLQLLFYSVGIGQISSEVPQNLSASRPQDRQFILSSKKLLLSDSGFYLCAWSGGPNQPQHFGDGTRLSIL.

This clone turned up a few times. This chain connects TRBV2 to TRBJ1-1; TRBD1 matches at 9 bases. Germline assignment: CDR1 SNHLY and CDR2 FYNNEI. V was clipped by 5 bases and J by 3 bases; unmatched bases: 4. This CDR3 contains 14 residues. CDR3 amino acids: CASSLQGADTEAFF. The CDR3 DNA reads as TGTGCCAGCAGTTTACAGGGGGCAGACACTGAAGCTTTCTTT. The full variable domain, with the rest looked up from reference TRBV2 and TRBJ1-1, is EPEVTQTPSHQVTQMGQEVILRCVPISNHLYFYWYRQILGQKVEFLVSFYNNEISEKSEIFDDQFSVERPDGSNFTLKIRSTKLEDSAMYFCASSLQGADTEAFFGQGTRLTVV.

This sequence joins TRBV25-1 and TRBJ1-1; no clear D gene. Trimming stripped 3 bases from V and 0 bases from J, with 14 bases between. The CDR3 covers 16 residues. Germline V gives CDR1 MGHDK, CDR2 SYGVNS. The CDR3 loop reads CASSEGRHTVNTEAFF. CDR3 nucleotides: TGTGCCAGCAGTGAGGGGAGGCACACGGTGAACACTGAAGCTTTCTTT.

The V gene is TRBV6-5, the J gene TRBJ1-6; D uncertain. CDR1 and CDR2 from the germline V gene are MNHEY and SVGAGI. This CDR3 spans 15 amino acids. V lost 0 bases and J lost 7, with 10 bases in between. Here the CDR3 DNA reads TGTGCCAGCAGTTACTCGAGTGCGAAGAATTCACCCCTCCACTTT. This gives the protein CASSYSSAKNSPLHF.

V gene TRBV6-5 combines with J gene TRBJ2-3, with D perhaps matching TRBD1 (6 bases). The CDR3 totals 12 residues. Deletions cut 5 bases from V and 5 bases from J, with 8 bases between. CDR1 and CDR2 from the germline V gene are MNHEY and SVGAGI. CDR3 loop: CASSQGRDTQYF. CDR3 DNA sequence: TGTGCCAGCAGTCAGGGGCGAGATACGCAGTATTTT.

The V and J genes are TRBV6-5 and TRBJ1-1, with TRBD1 as a possible D gene (5 bases). Germline V gene data show CDR1 as MNHEY and CDR2 as SVGAGI. Trimming left V 0 bases short and J 7 bases short, with 12 bases between. The CDR3 runs 14 residues. In nucleotides, the CDR3 is TGTGCCAGCAGTTACTCCCTGGGGCTCGGTGAAGCTTTCTTT. Translation gives CASSYSLGLGEAFF.

The chain has TRBV7-9 and TRBJ1-4; 8 bases match TRBD1. The CDR3 covers 15 residues. Unmatched junction bases numbered 4, after V lost 7 bases and J lost 0 bases. Germline V gene lookup returns CDR1 SEHNR and CDR2 FQNEAQ (reference sequence). CDR3 bases: TGTGCCAGCAAGACAGGGGAAGCAACTAATGAAAAACTGTTTTTT. Its translation: CASKTGEATNEKLFF.

V gene TRBV2 combines with J gene TRBJ1-5; D might be TRBD1 (5 bases). Trimming cost V 6 bases and J 1 base, with 10 bases left between them. Per the germline V gene, CDR1 is SNHLY and CDR2 is FYNNEI. CDR3 length: 14 residues. The CDR3 bases are TGTGCCAGCAGCACAGGATTCAGCAATCAGCCCCAGCATTTT. Its translation: CASSTGFSNQPQHF.

The CDR3 DNA reads as TGCAGTGTGGGCGGGGACTACGAGCAGTACTTC. Protein: CSVGGDYEQYF. The chain uses TRBV20-1 and TRBJ2-7; D might be TRBD2 (6 bases). The ends were cut back, 7 bases at V and 3 bases at J, with 10 bases in the middle. This CDR3 spans 11 amino acids. Germline V lookup: CDR1 DFQATT, CDR2 SNEGSKA (reference sequence).

This chain connects TRBV9 to TRBJ2-7, with no clear D. Germline values: CDR1 SGDLS, CDR2 YYNGEE. CDR3 length: 14 residues. Trimming left V 0 bases short and J 3 bases short, with 10 bases between. The CDR3 nucleotides read TGTGCCAGCAGCGTAGATCCAGAAATCTACGAGCAGTACTTC. Its protein product is CASSVDPEIYEQYF.

Only a few counts were recorded for this clone. This chain uses TRBV14 with TRBJ2-5, with a possible D match to TRBD1 (6 bases). Trimming pared 0 bases from V and 9 bases from J, leaving 11 bases between. The CDR3 consists of 13 residues. Germline V lookup: CDR1 SGHDN, CDR2 FVKESK. The CDR3 nucleotides are TGTGCCAGCAGCCAAGATGGACAGAGACCCCAGTACTTC. It encodes CASSQDGQRPQYF.

The chain uses TRBV2 and TRBJ2-7; tentatively, D is TRBD2 (7 bases). This CDR3 contains 13 residues. The V gene lost 6 bases and the J gene lost 6 bases, with 15 bases spanning the gap. Germline CDR1 reads SNHLY; CDR2 reads FYNNEI. CDR3 in DNA: TGTGCCAGCAGGGAGGGGGGGGTAGCCGAGCAGTACTTC. Translated: CASREGGVAEQYF.

The chain recombines TRBV30 with TRBJ1-5; 7 nucleotides match TRBD1. Germline CDR1 is GTSNPN and CDR2 is SVGIG (reference sequence). The CDR3 has 13 residues. Trimming took 3 bases from V and 6 from J; bases not matched to a gene: 5. This CDR3 reads CAWRGTEGQPQHF. The CDR3 nucleotides are TGTGCCTGGAGAGGGACAGAGGGTCAGCCCCAGCATTTT.

This chain joins TRBV15 and TRBJ2-7; the D gene is possibly TRBD1 (6 bases). CDR1 is LNHNV and CDR2 is YYDKDF in the germline V gene (reference sequence). The CDR3 is 14 residues long. V lost 1 base and J 6 bases, leaving 13 bases between the germline ends. This chain's CDR3 is CATSRVRGTGEQYF. CDR3 bases: TGTGCCACCAGCAGAGTAAGGGGGACGGGCGAGCAGTACTTC.

This clone was found a few times. The rearrangement joins TRBV28 to TRBJ1-5; 7 nucleotides align to TRBD1. V lost 2 bases, J lost 7 bases, and 8 bases stayed unmatched. CDR1 and CDR2 (germline): MDHEN, SYDVKM. The CDR3 is 15 residues long. CDR3: CASSLTGEVRQPQHF. Here the CDR3 DNA reads TGTGCCAGCAGTTTAACAGGGGAGGTAAGGCAGCCCCAGCATTTT.

This chain links TRBV19 with TRBJ1-5; 7 bases match TRBD1. The CDR3 runs to 14 residues. In germline, CDR1 is LNHDA, CDR2 SQIVND (reference sequence). V lost 8 bases to trimming and J lost 1 base; unmatched junction nucleotides: 5. The CDR3 nucleotides are TGTGCCAGTCAGGGACAGATAAGCAATCAGCCCCAGCATTTT. As protein: CASQGQISNQPQHF.

This clone was found a few times. This sequence joins TRBV5-8 and TRBJ2-3; D unresolved. Trimming left V 2 bases short and J 4 bases short, with 11 bases between. CDR3 length: 14 residues. The germline CDR1 and CDR2 sequences are SGHTS and YDEGEE. The CDR3: CASSFPGISDTQYF. CDR3 sequence (DNA): TGTGCCAGCAGCTTTCCAGGAATATCAGATACGCAGTATTTT.

The chain uses TRBV28 and TRBJ1-4; 8 nucleotides agree with TRBD1. This CDR3 is 15 amino acids long. CDR1 is MDHEN and CDR2 is SYDVKM in the germline V gene. V gave up 5 bases and J gave up 7 bases; unmatched junction bases: 9. Written as DNA, the CDR3 is TGTGCCAGCAGTACCGGACAGGGAGGGTCTGAAAAACTGTTTTTT. This sequence encodes CASSTGQGGSEKLFF.